A single T cell receptor (beta chain) is shown here with its context. This entry comes from a study of blood T cell repertoires in COVID-19. V shed 2 bases and J 4 bases; nucleotides not matched to a gene: 6. The CDR3 is 15 residues long. Germline CDR1 SGHTA, CDR2 FQGTGA. Repertoires were generated with immunoSEQ multiplex PCR, while TCRdb's copy carries only in-frame clones and drops some. This table has 250,000 to 300,000 clones, around 84% appearing once. The sample taken for sequencing was PBMCs or T cells enriched from blood (not recorded which). The chain carries TRBV7-3 and TRBJ2-5; TRBD2 agrees at 8 bases. The sequence came from a man younger than 30 who had recovered from COVID-19. CDR3 sequence (DNA): TGTGCCAGCAGCTTACTTGGACTAGCAAGAGAGACCCAGTACTTC. Protein: CASSLLGLARETQYF.